One T cell receptor beta chain is described in this entry. The CDR3 covers 16 residues. The V gene end was trimmed by 5 bases and the J gene end by 4 bases; junction bases not matched to a gene: 10. Per germline, CDR1 SGHTA and CDR2 FQGNSA. This sample was included in a study of OX40 agonist ivuxolimab in advanced cancers. Background on the study: Every 2 weeks, ivuxolimab was infused into the patients intravenously at between 0.01 and 10 mg/kg. Cohort: 65% to 90% men, mean age roughly 60, aged about 23 to 79. Under the entry rules, prior anti-PD-1, anti-PD-L1 or anti-CTLA-4 therapy was allowed, and roughly 43% had some.

The repertoire was sequenced with immunoSEQ multiplex PCR; TCRdb's copy has only in-frame clones and lacks some. The sample has 40,000 to 45,000 clones; approximately 86% are singletons. Autoimmune disease history or systemic immunosuppression was exclusionary. The TCR originated in an adult with an advanced solid tumor such as melanoma, head and neck, liver or kidney cancer. The source was CD4+ or CD8+ T cells sorted from blood, collected in a trial of the OX40 agonist ivuxolimab. The chain links TRBV7-2 to TRBJ1-5, with 8 bases matching TRBD1. The DNA for the CDR3 is TGTGCCAGCAGCCACGAACAGGGGGTGGGGAATCAGCCCCAGCATTTT. Translated, it gives CASSHEQGVGNQPQHF.